The rows below give T cell receptor beta chains drawn from one sample of a study of T cells after yellow fever vaccination. TCRdb reanalysed the 5' RACE reads using MiXCR and keeps one entry per CDR3 protein. Here the sample spans 300,000 or so distinct CDR3 sequences, around 8.6% being singletons. The sequencing used CD4+ T cells sorted from PBMCs, collected 5 days after the yellow fever booster vaccination. These receptors all stem from a man aged 18-30 years who received the YFV17D yellow fever vaccine. Each CDR3 is given with its conserved first and last residue. Each record gives: D gene, J gene, V gene, clone size, CDR3 DNA, CDR3 protein. A D gene is named only where the DNA matches it firmly. Clone size is stated in some rows and not others, as once, few, many or a class when expanded.

D gene: .; J gene: TRBJ1-4; V gene: TRBV21-1; clone size: .; CDR3 DNA: TGTGCCAGCAGCCGACAGGGCTGGGGGGGTGAAAAACTGTTTTTT; CDR3 protein: CASSRQGWGGEKLFF
D gene: .; J gene: TRBJ2-7; V gene: TRBV3-1; clone size: many; CDR3 DNA: TGTGCCAGCAGCCAAAGAGGGGGGCCCTACGAGCAGTACTTC; CDR3 protein: CASSQRGGPYEQYF
D gene: .; J gene: TRBJ2-5; V gene: TRBV7-2; clone size: .; CDR3 DNA: TGTGCCAGCAGCTTAGTGGGGGGAGTGGATGAGACCCAGTACTTC; CDR3 protein: CASSLVGGVDETQYF
D gene: TRBD1; J gene: TRBJ2-7; V gene: TRBV10-3; clone size: many; CDR3 DNA: TGTGCCATCAGTGAGTCGGGGGCGACAGGGGGCCGCTACGAGCAGTACTTC; CDR3 protein: CAISESGATGGRYEQYF
D gene: .; J gene: TRBJ2-1; V gene: TRBV3-1; clone size: .; CDR3 DNA: TGTGCCAGCAGCCAAGAGGTTGCATACAATGAGCAGTTCTTC; CDR3 protein: CASSQEVAYNEQFF
D gene: .; J gene: TRBJ1-3; V gene: TRBV12-3/TRBV12-4; clone size: few; CDR3 DNA: TGTGCCAGCAGGCAAACGTTTCAGGGGAACACCATATATTTT; CDR3 protein: CASRQTFQGNTIYF
D gene: TRBD1; J gene: TRBJ1-1; V gene: TRBV28; clone size: .; CDR3 DNA: TGTGCCAGCACCCACCGGGACAGATTTTTCACTGAAGCTTTCTTT; CDR3 protein: CASTHRDRFFTEAFF
D gene: TRBD2; J gene: TRBJ2-1; V gene: TRBV12-3/TRBV12-4; clone size: .; CDR3 DNA: TGTGCCAGCCAAAGGCCTAGCGGGGAGCAGTTCTTC; CDR3 protein: CASQRPSGEQFF
D gene: TRBD1; J gene: TRBJ2-7; V gene: TRBV20-1; clone size: few; CDR3 DNA: TGCAGTGCAAGGCCGGGACAGAGGTACGAGCAGTACTTC; CDR3 protein: CSARPGQRYEQYF
D gene: .; J gene: TRBJ2-3; V gene: TRBV4-1; clone size: few; CDR3 DNA: TGCGCCAGCAGCCGAAAGGACGGCACAGATACGCAGTATTTT; CDR3 protein: CASSRKDGTDTQYF
D gene: .; J gene: TRBJ2-6; V gene: TRBV7-3; clone size: many; CDR3 DNA: TGTGCCAGCAGCTTAGAGGCGTCTGGGGCCAACGTCCTGACTTTC; CDR3 protein: CASSLEASGANVLTF
D gene: TRBD1; J gene: TRBJ2-1; V gene: TRBV12-3/TRBV12-4; clone size: few; CDR3 DNA: TGTGCCAGCAGTTTAGTTACAGGGGTGATACACAATGAGCAGTTCTTC; CDR3 protein: CASSLVTGVIHNEQFF
D gene: .; J gene: TRBJ1-6; V gene: TRBV27; clone size: many; CDR3 DNA: TGTGCCAGCACGGATTCACCCCTCCACTTT; CDR3 protein: CASTDSPLHF
D gene: TRBD2; J gene: TRBJ2-1; V gene: TRBV24-1; clone size: .; CDR3 DNA: TGTGCCACCAGTAACCCCGGACTAGCGGGCGAGGAGCAGTTCTTC; CDR3 protein: CATSNPGLAGEEQFF
D gene: .; J gene: TRBJ2-7; V gene: TRBV4-2; clone size: .; CDR3 DNA: TGTGCCAGCAGCCAAGGAGAGGGTAACTACGAGCAGTACTTC; CDR3 protein: CASSQGEGNYEQYF
D gene: .; J gene: TRBJ2-3; V gene: TRBV6-2/TRBV6-3; clone size: .; CDR3 DNA: TGTGCCAGCAGCCCCCCACCGGGGATTTACACAGATACGCAGTATTTT; CDR3 protein: CASSPPPGIYTDTQYF
D gene: .; J gene: TRBJ2-5; V gene: TRBV5-1; clone size: few; CDR3 DNA: TGCGCCAGCAGCGATAAAACCCCCGTTATCCAAGAGACCCAGTACTTC; CDR3 protein: CASSDKTPVIQETQYF
D gene: .; J gene: TRBJ2-3; V gene: TRBV2; clone size: .; CDR3 DNA: TGTGCCAGCCAGGTCGCTCTGTCGACAGATACGCAGTATTTT; CDR3 protein: CASQVALSTDTQYF
D gene: .; J gene: TRBJ2-4; V gene: TRBV7-2; clone size: few; CDR3 DNA: TGTGCCAGCAGCTCGACCCCTTTACCAGTAGCCAAAAACATTCAGTACTTC; CDR3 protein: CASSSTPLPVAKNIQYF
D gene: .; J gene: TRBJ2-2; V gene: TRBV19; clone size: .; CDR3 DNA: TGTGCCAGTAGTTGGACCGCCGGGGAGCTGTTTTTT; CDR3 protein: CASSWTAGELFF
D gene: TRBD2; J gene: TRBJ2-5; V gene: TRBV6-1; clone size: many; CDR3 DNA: TGTGCCAGCAGTGGTGCTAGCGGGGGGTTGGAGACCCAGTACTTC; CDR3 protein: CASSGASGGLETQYF
D gene: .; J gene: TRBJ1-1; V gene: TRBV9; clone size: many; CDR3 DNA: TGTGCCAGCAGCCCTGAGGGCACTGAAGCTTTCTTT; CDR3 protein: CASSPEGTEAFF
D gene: .; J gene: TRBJ1-5; V gene: TRBV5-1; clone size: .; CDR3 DNA: TGCGCCAGCAGCTTAATCCCGGGGAGCAATCAGCCCCAGCATTTT; CDR3 protein: CASSLIPGSNQPQHF
D gene: .; J gene: TRBJ1-1; V gene: TRBV12-3/TRBV12-4; clone size: few; CDR3 DNA: TGTGCCAGCAGTTCACAGTGGAACACTGAAGCTTTCTTT; CDR3 protein: CASSSQWNTEAFF
D gene: .; J gene: TRBJ2-7; V gene: TRBV6-5; clone size: .; CDR3 DNA: TGTGCCAGCAGTCTATTGGCAAGACGGCGGGAGCAGTACTTC; CDR3 protein: CASSLLARRREQYF
D gene: .; J gene: TRBJ2-7; V gene: TRBV12-3/TRBV12-4; clone size: .; CDR3 DNA: TGTGCCAGCAGTTTTACGGGGATTGCGTACGAGCAGTACTTC; CDR3 protein: CASSFTGIAYEQYF
D gene: .; J gene: TRBJ2-3; V gene: TRBV25-1; clone size: few; CDR3 DNA: TGTGCCAGCAGTGAATTAAGCACAGATACGCAGTATTTT; CDR3 protein: CASSELSTDTQYF
D gene: .; J gene: TRBJ1-1; V gene: TRBV7-2; clone size: many; CDR3 DNA: TGTGCCAGCAGCCGACCTGGTAGCACTGAAGCTTTCTTT; CDR3 protein: CASSRPGSTEAFF
D gene: .; J gene: TRBJ1-1; V gene: TRBV6-5; clone size: few; CDR3 DNA: TGTGCCAGCAGTTATCAACCTTACTCCCTTGAGTACACTGAAGCTTTCTTT; CDR3 protein: CASSYQPYSLEYTEAFF
D gene: TRBD1; J gene: TRBJ1-2; V gene: TRBV5-5; clone size: few; CDR3 DNA: TGTGCCAGCAGCCGATATACAGGGGGCGAGTATGGCTACACCTTC; CDR3 protein: CASSRYTGGEYGYTF
D gene: TRBD2; J gene: TRBJ2-2; V gene: TRBV7-8; clone size: .; CDR3 DNA: TGTGCCAGCAGCTTAGGCCTAGCGGGGGGTAGTACCGGGGAGCTGTTTTTT; CDR3 protein: CASSLGLAGGSTGELFF
D gene: TRBD1; J gene: TRBJ1-4; V gene: TRBV28; clone size: few; CDR3 DNA: TGTGCCAGCAGTTTACCTCAGGGGGTCATTGAAAAACTGTTTTTT; CDR3 protein: CASSLPQGVIEKLFF
D gene: .; J gene: TRBJ2-3; V gene: TRBV3-1; clone size: .; CDR3 DNA: TGTGCCAGCAGCCGCCGGAATACGCAGTATTTT; CDR3 protein: CASSRRNTQYF
D gene: .; J gene: TRBJ1-2; V gene: TRBV6-2/TRBV6-3; clone size: .; CDR3 DNA: TGTGCCAGCACCCTAAGGGGCCGGTCTGAGGGCTACACCTTC; CDR3 protein: CASTLRGRSEGYTF
D gene: TRBD2; J gene: TRBJ2-7; V gene: TRBV3-1; clone size: few; CDR3 DNA: TGTGCCAGCAGCGCAAGCGGGGGGTTGCCCTACGAGCAGTACTTC; CDR3 protein: CASSASGGLPYEQYF
D gene: .; J gene: TRBJ1-2; V gene: TRBV29-1; clone size: .; CDR3 DNA: TGCAGCGTTGAATACCAGGGGAGGTTGGGTGGCTACACCTTC; CDR3 protein: CSVEYQGRLGGYTF
D gene: .; J gene: TRBJ1-5; V gene: TRBV5-5; clone size: many; CDR3 DNA: TGTGCCAGCAGCTTTCATTATCATGGGGTTCAGCCCCAGCATTTT; CDR3 protein: CASSFHYHGVQPQHF
D gene: .; J gene: TRBJ2-5; V gene: TRBV29-1; clone size: few; CDR3 DNA: TGCAGCGTTGCTGACAGCCAAGAGACCCAGTACTTC; CDR3 protein: CSVADSQETQYF
D gene: .; J gene: TRBJ1-1; V gene: TRBV5-4; clone size: .; CDR3 DNA: TGTGCCAGCAGCCCTTGGATGGGTAGACTCACTGAAGCTTTCTTT; CDR3 protein: CASSPWMGRLTEAFF
D gene: .; J gene: TRBJ2-3; V gene: TRBV4-1; clone size: few; CDR3 DNA: TGCGCCAGCAGCCATGGACTCACAACCACAGATACGCAGTATTTT; CDR3 protein: CASSHGLTTTDTQYF
D gene: .; J gene: TRBJ1-1; V gene: TRBV5-1; clone size: .; CDR3 DNA: TGCGCCAGCAGCCCGGACAGTATAATTGGAGCTTTCTTT; CDR3 protein: CASSPDSIIGAFF
D gene: .; J gene: TRBJ1-1; V gene: TRBV6-5; clone size: .; CDR3 DNA: TGTGCCAGCAGTTACGGCGGGCTGAACACTGAAGCTTTCTTT; CDR3 protein: CASSYGGLNTEAFF
D gene: .; J gene: TRBJ2-1; V gene: TRBV6-4; clone size: .; CDR3 DNA: TGTGCCAGCATGATTGGGGAAACGGAGATCCGTCGGAATGAGCAGTTCTTC; CDR3 protein: CASMIGETEIRRNEQFF
D gene: .; J gene: TRBJ1-6; V gene: TRBV5-6; clone size: .; CDR3 DNA: TGTGCCAGCAGCCCGCTGGTCGCCAGGGGTTCACCCCTCCACTTT; CDR3 protein: CASSPLVARGSPLHF
D gene: .; J gene: TRBJ1-1; V gene: TRBV5-4; clone size: few; CDR3 DNA: TGTGCCAGCAGCCCGGGGGGGTTCGGAATGGACACTGAAGCTTTCTTT; CDR3 protein: CASSPGGFGMDTEAFF
D gene: .; J gene: TRBJ1-6; V gene: TRBV18; clone size: few; CDR3 DNA: TGTGCCAGCTCACCCGAACTTGAATCACCCCTCCACTTT; CDR3 protein: CASSPELESPLHF
D gene: .; J gene: TRBJ2-3; V gene: TRBV18; clone size: .; CDR3 DNA: TGTGCCAGCTCACGAGAAGTTTACACAGATACGCAGTATTTT; CDR3 protein: CASSREVYTDTQYF
D gene: TRBD2; J gene: TRBJ2-1; V gene: TRBV6-5; clone size: few; CDR3 DNA: TGTGCCAGCAGTTACACGGGGGGTACCTACAATGAGCAGTTCTTC; CDR3 protein: CASSYTGGTYNEQFF
D gene: .; J gene: TRBJ1-2; V gene: TRBV6-6; clone size: few; CDR3 DNA: TGTGCCAGCGGTTTAGGGATTAACTATGGCTACACCTTC; CDR3 protein: CASGLGINYGYTF
D gene: .; J gene: TRBJ2-5; V gene: TRBV7-9; clone size: few; CDR3 DNA: TGTGCCAGCAGCTTAGAGTCCGGTTACGAGACCCAGTACTTC; CDR3 protein: CASSLESGYETQYF
D gene: .; J gene: TRBJ1-2; V gene: TRBV4-2; clone size: few; CDR3 DNA: TGTGCCAGCAGCCAAGACGGTTCTAACTATGGCTACACCTTC; CDR3 protein: CASSQDGSNYGYTF
D gene: .; J gene: TRBJ1-6; V gene: TRBV4-2; clone size: few; CDR3 DNA: TGTGCCAGCAGCCAAGCCCGGGAAGGGTATAATTCACCCCTCCACTTT; CDR3 protein: CASSQAREGYNSPLHF
D gene: .; J gene: TRBJ2-5; V gene: TRBV27; clone size: many; CDR3 DNA: TGTGCCAGCAGTTTAAGGTTCTTATACCAAGAGACCCAGTACTTC; CDR3 protein: CASSLRFLYQETQYF